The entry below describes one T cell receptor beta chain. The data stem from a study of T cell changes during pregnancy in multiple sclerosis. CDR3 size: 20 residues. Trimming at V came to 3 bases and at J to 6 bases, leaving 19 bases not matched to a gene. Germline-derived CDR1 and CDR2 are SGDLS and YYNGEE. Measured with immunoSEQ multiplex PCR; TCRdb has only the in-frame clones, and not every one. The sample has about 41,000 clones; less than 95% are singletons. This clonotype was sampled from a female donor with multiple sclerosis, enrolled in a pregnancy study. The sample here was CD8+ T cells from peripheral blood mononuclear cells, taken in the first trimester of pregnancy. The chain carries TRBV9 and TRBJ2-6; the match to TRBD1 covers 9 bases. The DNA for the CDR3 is TGTGCCAGCAGCGCAAATTCCCGGGTTTGGGACAGGGCGGAGGCCAACGTCCTGACTTTC. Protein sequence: CASSANSRVWDRAEANVLTF.